This TCR beta chain was recovered during a study of T cells after yellow fever vaccination. Across the whole study: SMART-Seq v4 Ultra Low Input prepared the low-cell-number fractions.

This clonotype was seen at least ten times. Its antigen is still unknown. The CDR3 is 17 residues long. With 4 bases clipped from V and 2 bases from J, the junction kept 9 bases outside the gene matches. The germline V gene encodes CDR1 LGHDT and CDR2 YNNKEL (reference sequence). Findings of the study overall: Contamination by abundant bulk-population clonotypes could be present in FACS-sorted repertoires. A weaker but faster secondary response was observed, peaking on day 5 versus 15.

UMIs were added to TCR cDNA along with a universal primer site when it was made by 5'RACE template switching. TCRdb re-called the 5' RACE reads with MiXCR, one entry per CDR3 protein. The sample carries approximately 140,000 distinct CDR3 sequences, about 7.7% recorded once. Here the sequenced sample was CD4+ T cells sorted from PBMCs, taken 5 days after the yellow fever booster vaccination. This clonotype originated in a man aged 30-40 years who received the YFV17D yellow fever vaccine. The rearrangement links TRBV3-1 to TRBJ2-3; 10 positions agree with TRBD2. In nucleotides, the CDR3 is TGTGCCAGCAGCCCGACCTTTCTAGCGGGAGTCACAGATACGCAGTATTTT. This gives the protein CASSPTFLAGVTDTQYF.